This section outlines one T cell receptor (beta chain) sequence together with its context. Its antigen is currently not known. One base away there is no much larger clone; base qualities are not given. This entry comes from a study of PD-L1 blockade in urothelial cancer (TCRdb year 2017). About the study as a whole: Every patient began therapy in 2014 and was given atezolizumab 1,200 mg intravenously every 3 weeks. An exploratory multi-omic analysis was conducted of the somatic, immune and clinical correlates of response to PD-L1 blockade with atezolizumab in urothelial cancer. A median of 141,255 T cells and 80,000 to 95,000 unique TCRs was obtained from blood samples, and a median clonality of around 0.08 was observed. About 85% of the roughly 29 patients were identified as males with urothelial cancer of bladder origin, and a prior smoking history was reported by 18 of 29 patients. Progression-free survival longer than 6 months counted as durable clinical benefit, and TCR features were additionally tested against both progression-free and overall survival. Pretreatment blood TCR-seq was available for nearly 30 patients, at least one posttreatment blood collection was obtained for 25 or so patients, and tumor TCR-seq was available for 25 or so patients. An ECOG performance status of 0 or 1 was recorded for the patients, and 0 to 3 prior chemotherapy regimens had been received by the patients. Blood samples were analyzed at two time points: 3 weeks after treatment start (second dose) and 6 weeks after treatment start. Durable clinical benefit was achieved by nine patients but not by the remaining 20. Pretreatment tumor samples, along with matched peripheral blood serially collected before and after atezolizumab treatment, were subjected to TCR sequencing. In the same patients, pretreatment tumors underwent whole exome sequencing and RNA sequencing in addition to TCR sequencing. On the study overall, not on this receptor specifically: Improved progression-free and overall survival was associated with having pretreatment peripheral blood TCR clonality below the median. Greater expansion of tumor-associated TCR clones in peripheral blood 3 weeks after the start of treatment was observed in patients with durable benefit (n ≈ 22, p = 0.022). Because of the small sample size (n ≈ 29) and the many exploratory analyses performed, the results are intended to be regarded as hypothesis-generating.

To estimate absolute template abundance from read counts, synthetic TCR analog templates were spiked into each PCR. The immunoSEQ assay was used to amplify TCRbeta CDR3 regions from genomic DNA with bias-controlled V and J gene primers. Rearranged TCRbeta segments were sequenced at approximately 20X coverage. The published analysis was carried out like this. Sequencing errors were corrected by clustering and CDR3s were annotated against IMGT to assign V, D and J genes. Downstream analyses used only productive TCRbeta rearrangements, leaving out any out-of-frame or stop-codon sequences. To compute clonality, Shannon entropy was normalized by the log of the number of unique productive sequences and then subtracted from one. Fisher's exact test with Benjamini-Hochberg correction, using a cutoff of adjusted p below 0.01, was how clones that differed between time points or between blood and tumor were identified. This immuneACCESS table, as held by TCRdb, lists in-frame sequences with V and J called but not all clones. Of the missing ones, under half trace to an unresolved V gene in checked studies; the others have no known cause. That table supplies the V and J calls and clone size; D and trimming were determined from the DNA. The table for this sample lists tens of thousands of clones; approximately 85% of them were counted only once. The leading ten clones occupy roughly 6.4% of the sample.

V trim: 0 bases; J trim: 3 bases; unmatched bases: 1. From its cysteine to its phenylalanine, the CDR3 spans 15 amino acids. Solely the CDR3 DNA is kept, with 45 bases framed from the first base. In the germline V gene, CDR1 corresponds to SGHRS and CDR2 to YFSETQ. The sample's time point label, decoded: pretreatment peripheral blood. The cohort comprised about 30 patients with locally advanced or metastatic urothelial carcinoma treated at Memorial Sloan Kettering on a trial protocol. Peripheral blood mononuclear cells were collected pretreatment and during treatment, at between 1 and 8 total time points per patient. The Qiagen DNeasy Blood extraction kit was used to purify genomic DNA from total PBMCs and tumor samples. PBMCs were collected pretreatment and during treatment, and were isolated and stored as previously described.

The receptor was derived from a man between 60 and 75 years old with urothelial cancer. The chain is assembled from TRBV5-1 and TRBJ2-1; TRBD2 fits 9 bases in the junction. Sample: PBMCs, taken around atezolizumab (anti-PD-L1) treatment. The DNA sequence reads TGCGCCAGCAGCTTGGAAGCGGGGGGCTACAATGAGCAGTTCTTC. Its translation is CASSLEAGGYNEQFF.